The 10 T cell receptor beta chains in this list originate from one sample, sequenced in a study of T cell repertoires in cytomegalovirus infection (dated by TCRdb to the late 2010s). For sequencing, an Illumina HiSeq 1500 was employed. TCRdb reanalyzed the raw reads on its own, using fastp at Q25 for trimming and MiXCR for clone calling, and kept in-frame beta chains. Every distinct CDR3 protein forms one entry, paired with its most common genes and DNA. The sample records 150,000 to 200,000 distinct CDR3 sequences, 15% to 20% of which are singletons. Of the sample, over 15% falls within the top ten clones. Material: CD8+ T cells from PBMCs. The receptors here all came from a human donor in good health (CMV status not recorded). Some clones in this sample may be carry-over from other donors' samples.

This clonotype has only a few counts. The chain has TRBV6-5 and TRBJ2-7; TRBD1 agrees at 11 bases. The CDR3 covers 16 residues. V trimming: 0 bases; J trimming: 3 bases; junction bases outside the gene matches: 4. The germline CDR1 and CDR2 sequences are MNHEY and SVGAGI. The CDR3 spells CASSYSTGTGGYEQYF. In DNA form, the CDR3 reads TGTGCCAGCAGTTACTCTACCGGGACAGGGGGCTACGAGCAGTACTTC.

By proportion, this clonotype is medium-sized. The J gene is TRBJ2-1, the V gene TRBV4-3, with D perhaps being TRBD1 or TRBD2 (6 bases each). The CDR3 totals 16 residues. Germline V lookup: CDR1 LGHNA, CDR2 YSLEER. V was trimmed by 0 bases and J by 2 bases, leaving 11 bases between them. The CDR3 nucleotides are TGCGCCAGCAGCCAAGAAGGAGGGGGTACCTACAATGAGCAGTTCTTC. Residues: CASSQEGGGTYNEQFF.

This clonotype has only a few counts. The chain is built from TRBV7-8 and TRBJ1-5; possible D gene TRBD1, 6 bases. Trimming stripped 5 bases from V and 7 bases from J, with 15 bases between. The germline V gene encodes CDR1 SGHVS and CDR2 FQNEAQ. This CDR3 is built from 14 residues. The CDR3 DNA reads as TGTGCCAGCAGCGCAAGATTACAGGGACAGCCCCAGCATTTT. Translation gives CASSARLQGQPQHF.

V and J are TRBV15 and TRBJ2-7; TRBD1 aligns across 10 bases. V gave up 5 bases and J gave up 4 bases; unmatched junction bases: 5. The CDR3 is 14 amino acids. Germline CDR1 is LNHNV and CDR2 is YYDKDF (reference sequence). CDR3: CATSPGTGEYEQYF. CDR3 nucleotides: TGTGCCACCAGCCCCGGGACAGGGGAATACGAGCAGTACTTC.

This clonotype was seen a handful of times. The CDR3: CASSYIIAGGPETQYF. The CDR3 DNA reads TGTGCCAGCAGTTACATCATAGCGGGAGGGCCGGAGACCCAGTACTTC. This chain uses TRBV6-2 or TRBV6-3 with TRBJ2-5, with 11 positions matching TRBD2. This CDR3 is 16 amino acids long. V lost 2 bases to trimming and J lost 5 bases; unmatched junction nucleotides: 7. Germline CDR1 MNHEY, CDR2 SVGEGT.

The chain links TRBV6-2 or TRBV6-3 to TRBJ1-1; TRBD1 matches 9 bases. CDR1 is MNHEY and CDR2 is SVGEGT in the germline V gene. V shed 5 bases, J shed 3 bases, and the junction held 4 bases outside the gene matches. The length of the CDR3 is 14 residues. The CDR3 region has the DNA TGTGCCAGCAGTGGGGACAGGGAATACACTGAAGCTTTCTTT. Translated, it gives CASSGDREYTEAFF.

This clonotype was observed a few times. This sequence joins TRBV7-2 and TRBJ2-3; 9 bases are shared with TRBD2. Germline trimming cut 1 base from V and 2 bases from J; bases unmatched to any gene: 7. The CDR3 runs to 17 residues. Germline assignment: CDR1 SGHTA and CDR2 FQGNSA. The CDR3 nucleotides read TGTGCCAGCAGCTTAGGATATAGCGGGAGTCCCACAGATACGCAGTATTTT. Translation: CASSLGYSGSPTDTQYF.

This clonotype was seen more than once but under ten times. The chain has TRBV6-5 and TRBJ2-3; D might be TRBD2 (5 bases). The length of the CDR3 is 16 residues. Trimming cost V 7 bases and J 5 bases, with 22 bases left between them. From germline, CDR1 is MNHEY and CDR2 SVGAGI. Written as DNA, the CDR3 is TGTGCCAGCACCGACGGGAAGCGACAATGGGGAGATACGCAGTATTTT. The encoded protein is CASTDGKRQWGDTQYF.

CDR3 in amino acids: CASSSPGTGSEQYF. The CDR3, as DNA: TGTGCCAGCAGCTCCCCCGGGACAGGTTCCGAGCAGTACTTC. V usage is TRBV7-2 and J usage is TRBJ2-7, with 8 bases aligning to TRBD1. This CDR3 is built from 14 residues. Losses at the gene ends were 4 bases for V and 6 bases for J; bases not matched to a gene: 8. CDR1 is SGHTA, CDR2 FQGNSA, per germline.

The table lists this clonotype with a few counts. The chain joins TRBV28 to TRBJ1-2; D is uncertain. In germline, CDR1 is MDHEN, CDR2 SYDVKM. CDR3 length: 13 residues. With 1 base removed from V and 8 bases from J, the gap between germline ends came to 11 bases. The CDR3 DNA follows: TGTGCCAGCAGTTTATCACGGGAATACGGCTACACCTTC. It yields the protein CASSLSREYGYTF.